This TCR beta chain was profiled in a study of EBV T-cell therapy then PD-1 blockade in nasopharyngeal carcinoma. This CDR3 region has 11 residues. CDR1 and CDR2 from the germline V gene are SGHRS and YFSETQ. Between the trimmed V and J ends, which lost 0 bases and 5 bases, there was a span of 1 base. Noted time point: 266 days after commencement of treatment, after nivolumab therapy. The treatment denotes: AdE1-LMPpoly-expanded autologous EBV-specific T-cell therapy followed by anti-PD-1 nivolumab. About this clone: Its specificity is not known.

Here immunoSEQ multiplex PCR was the method, and the copy in TCRdb shows in-frame clones only, minus some. The repertoire holds over 20,000 clones, with around 80% as singletons. The receptor was isolated from a man in his forties with nasopharyngeal carcinoma. The gene calls are TRBV5-1 and TRBJ2-3; D ambiguous. The sequences come from CD8+ T cells from blood, collected at approximately day 250 from a patient whose treatment included autologous EBV-specific T cells and nivolumab. The CDR3 loop reads CASSLEDTQYF. CDR3 nucleotides: TGCGCCAGCAGCTTGGAAGATACGCAGTATTTT.